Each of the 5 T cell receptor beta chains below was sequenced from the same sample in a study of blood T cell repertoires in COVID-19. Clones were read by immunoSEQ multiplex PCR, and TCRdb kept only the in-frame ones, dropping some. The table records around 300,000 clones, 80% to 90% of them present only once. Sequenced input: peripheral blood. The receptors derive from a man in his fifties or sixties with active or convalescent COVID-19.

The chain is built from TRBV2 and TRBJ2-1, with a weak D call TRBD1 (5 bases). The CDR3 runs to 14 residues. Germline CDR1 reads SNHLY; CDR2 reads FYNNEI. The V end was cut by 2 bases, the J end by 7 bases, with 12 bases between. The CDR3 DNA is TGTGCCAGCAGTGAAAACTGGGCAGGGAATGAGCAGTTCTTC. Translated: CASSENWAGNEQFF.

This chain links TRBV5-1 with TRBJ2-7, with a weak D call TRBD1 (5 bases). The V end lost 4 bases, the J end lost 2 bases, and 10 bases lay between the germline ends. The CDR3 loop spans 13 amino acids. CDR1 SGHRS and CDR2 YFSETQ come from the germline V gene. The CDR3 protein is CASSKEGAYEQYF. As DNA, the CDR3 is TGCGCCAGCAGCAAAGAAGGGGCCTACGAGCAGTACTTC. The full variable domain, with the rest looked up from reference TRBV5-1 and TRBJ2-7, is KAGVTQTPRYLIKTRGQQVTLSCSPISGHRSVSWYQQTPGQGLQFLFEYFSETQRNKGNFPGRFSGRQFSNSRSEMNVSTLELGDSALYLCASSKEGAYEQYFGPGTRLTVT.

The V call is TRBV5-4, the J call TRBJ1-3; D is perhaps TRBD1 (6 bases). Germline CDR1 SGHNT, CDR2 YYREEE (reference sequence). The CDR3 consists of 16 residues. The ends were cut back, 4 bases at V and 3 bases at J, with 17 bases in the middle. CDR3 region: CASSLGDKAHGNTIYF. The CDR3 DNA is TGTGCCAGCAGCCTGGGGGACAAAGCTCATGGAAACACCATATATTTT. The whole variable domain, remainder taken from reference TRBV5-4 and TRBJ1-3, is ETGVTQSPTHLIKTRGQQVTLRCSSQSGHNTVSWYQQALGQGPQFIFQYYREEENGRGNFPPRFSGLQFPNYSSELNVNALELDDSALYLCASSLGDKAHGNTIYFGEGSWLTVV.

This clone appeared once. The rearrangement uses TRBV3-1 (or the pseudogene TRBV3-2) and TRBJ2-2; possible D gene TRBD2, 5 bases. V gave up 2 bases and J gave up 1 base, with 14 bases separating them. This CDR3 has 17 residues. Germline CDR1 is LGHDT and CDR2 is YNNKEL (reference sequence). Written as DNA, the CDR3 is TGTGCCAGCAGCCAAACGTGGGGAGTTGTGAACACCGGGGAGCTGTTTTTT. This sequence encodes CASSQTWGVVNTGELFF.

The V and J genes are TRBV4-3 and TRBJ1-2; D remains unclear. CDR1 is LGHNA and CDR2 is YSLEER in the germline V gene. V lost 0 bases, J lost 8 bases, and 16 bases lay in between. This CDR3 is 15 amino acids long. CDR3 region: CASSQEQAGAKGYTF. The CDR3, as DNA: TGCGCCAGCAGCCAAGAGCAGGCCGGCGCAAAGGGCTACACCTTC.